This T cell receptor beta chain was captured by sequencing in a study of blood T cell repertoires in COVID-19 (dated by TCRdb to 2019 to 2021). Describing the broader study: Collaborator samples came from the United States, Italy and Spain and covered acute and convalescent phases of COVID-19. The material from the prospective study consisted of cDNA or gDNA derived from T cells, B-cell-depleted T cells, or PBMCs. The dataset comprised deeply sampled blood TCRbeta repertoires from subjects exposed to, actively infected with, or recovered from COVID-19. The repertoires were released in a freely available public database meant as a resource for research on the immune response to SARS-CoV-2. The samples were drawn from the first 160 participants of the ongoing ImmuneRACE study and from 1,254 subjects provided by 6 global collaborators. Sample metadata almost always included a de-identified subject ID, COVID-19 status, age in years and sex. HLA class I and class II types, where available, came from metadata supplied by the sample provider rather than from assay-based typing.

TCRbeta CDR3 regions were amplified from genomic DNA using the immunoSEQ Assay, a bias-controlled multiplex PCR. The original methods were these. Within the assay, amplification of reference gene primers was used to estimate how many nucleated cells each sample contained. Sequence reads were collapsed and filtered to measure the absolute abundance of every unique TCRbeta CDR3 rearrangement. For each sample, productive Simpson clonality was calculated as the square root of Simpson's diversity index across productive rearrangements. Entries here come from immuneACCESS through TCRdb and include only in-frame sequences with V and J called. Some clones fail to appear in such tables; in the studies checked, an unresolved V gene covers under half of the shortfall, and the cause of the remainder is unknown. The DNA was the basis for D and trimming; V, J and clone size are from that table. In this sample the table shows roughly 200,000 clones, approximately 79% of which occur a single time. About 13% of the sample lies in the top ten.

The investigation overall reported the following: How much clinical and demographic metadata was included differed by source and by participant, and the metadata was provided uncurated.

Reading the germline V gene gives CDR1 ENHRY and CDR2 SYGVKD. From the cysteine up to the phenylalanine, the CDR3 has a length of 18 residues. Left in the record is the CDR3 DNA by itself, 54 bases read in frame from the first base. The trim is 0 bases for V and 0 bases for J, with a gap of 18 bases between the germline ends. Another Seattle source contributed samples from volunteer blood donors who had recovered from COVID-19. Collaborating institutions collected whole blood in K2EDTA tubes following their own protocols. For TCRbeta analysis, collaborators shipped samples as frozen whole blood, isolated PBMCs, or DNA extracted from either of those sample types. This clone was seen just once. Its antigen remains undetermined. No qualities accompany the bases; no much larger clone lies one base away.

The rearranged chain carries TRBV10-3 and TRBJ2-7; a tentative D call is TRBD2 (6 bases match). What was sequenced was peripheral blood. This sequence was found in a man aged 45-65 years who had recovered from COVID-19. The nucleotide sequence reads TGTGCCATCAGTGAGTCGTTAGCGGAGACCCGAAGCTCCTACGAGCAGTACTTC. Translated, it gives CAISESLAETRSSYEQYF.